This passage covers 21 T cell receptor beta chains from one sample sequenced in a study of T cells of healthy individuals. MiXCR, run by TCRdb on the 5' RACE reads, gives a single entry per CDR3 protein. The sample comprises some 100,000 distinct CDR3 sequences, approximately 15% of which are singletons, and approximately 6% rests with the top ten. The receptor set was obtained from a human donor in good health.

This clonotype was counted only a few times. This chain's CDR3 is CASSWGKGWEQFF. CDR3 bases: TGCGCCAGCAGCTGGGGTAAGGGATGGGAGCAGTTCTTC. This chain joins TRBV5-1 and TRBJ2-1, with D uncertain. V gave up 3 bases and J gave up 10 bases, with 14 bases separating them. The CDR3 extends over 13 amino acids. In germline, CDR1 is SGHRS, CDR2 YFSETQ.

This chain joins TRBV29-1 and TRBJ2-2; 7 positions match TRBD1. V lost 6 bases and J lost 5; bases outside the gene matches: 9. This CDR3 is 14 amino acids long. Germline V gene lookup returns CDR1 SQVTM and CDR2 ANQGSEA. CDR3 loop: CSVGDRVSTGELFF. Here the CDR3 DNA reads TGCAGCGTAGGAGACAGGGTGTCAACCGGGGAGCTGTTTTTT.

The count of this clonotype is one. The V and J genes are TRBV6-2 or TRBV6-3 and TRBJ2-1, with 8 bases matching TRBD2. CDR1 and CDR2 (germline): MNHEY, SVGEGT. The CDR3 runs 15 residues. J lost 3 bases, V lost 4 bases, and 5 bases had no gene match. CDR3: CASSFPAGDYNEQFF. DNA of the CDR3: TGTGCCAGCAGTTTTCCAGCGGGAGACTACAATGAGCAGTTCTTC.

J is TRBJ1-2 and V is TRBV5-6; D might be TRBD1 (6 bases). V lost 4 bases and J lost 8, with 21 bases in between. Germline V gene lookup returns CDR1 SGHDT and CDR2 YYEEEE. The CDR3 spans 15 residues. The CDR3 loop reads CASSTNRDPVRGYTF. Here the CDR3 DNA reads TGTGCCAGCAGCACAAACAGGGATCCTGTCCGGGGCTACACCTTC.

The chain is built from TRBV28 and TRBJ2-1, with D possibly matching TRBD1 (5 bases). This CDR3 is built from 14 residues. Germline assignment: CDR1 MDHEN and CDR2 SYDVKM. Deletions cut 3 bases from V and 2 bases from J, with 8 bases between. The CDR3 bases are TGTGCCAGCAGTTTGGGGCAGGCCTACAATGAGCAGTTCTTC. It translates to CASSLGQAYNEQFF.

This clonotype was detected a few times. The chain joins TRBV6-2 or TRBV6-3 to TRBJ2-5; D not resolved. Trimming removed 2 bases from V and 4 bases from J, with 14 bases in between. Germline CDR1 reads MNHEY; CDR2 reads SVGEGT. This CDR3 is 15 amino acids long. This chain's CDR3 is CASSYGLSRGETQYF. As DNA, the CDR3 is TGTGCCAGCAGTTACGGTCTGTCGAGAGGAGAGACCCAGTACTTC.

The chain joins TRBV5-1 to TRBJ2-3, with 8 bases identical to TRBD2. CDR3 size: 16 residues. Germline V CDR1 and CDR2: SGHRS, YFSETQ. After removal of 0 bases from V and 2 bases from J, the junction contained 5 bases not matched to a gene. CDR3 in DNA: TGCGCCAGCAGCTTGGATAGCGGGGACTTCACAGATACGCAGTATTTT. Translation: CASSLDSGDFTDTQYF.

This chain links TRBV7-9 with TRBJ1-1; D not resolved. The CDR3 is 12 amino acids. V was trimmed by 1 base and J by 11 bases, leaving 11 bases between them. The germline gives CDR1 SEHNR, CDR2 FQNEAQ (reference sequence). In DNA, the CDR3 is TGTGCCAGCAGCTTAGTGGACCTAGGGGCTTTCTTT. Translation: CASSLVDLGAFF.

The chain employs TRBV28 and TRBJ2-2; TRBD1 matches at 7 bases. The ends lost 6 bases at V and 2 bases at J; junction bases unmatched: 6. This CDR3 contains 15 residues. The V gene's germline CDR1 is MDHEN and CDR2 SYDVKM. In DNA, the CDR3 is TGTGCCAGCAGAACCGGGACAGAAAACACCGGGGAGCTGTTTTTT. Residues: CASRTGTENTGELFF.

The table lists this clonotype with a few counts. CDR3 protein: CSAFGQGADTGELFF. CDR3 sequence (DNA): TGCAGTGCTTTCGGACAGGGGGCGGACACCGGGGAGCTGTTTTTT. The chain has TRBV20-1 and TRBJ2-2; 11 bases agree with TRBD1. The CDR3 covers 15 residues. Losses at the gene ends were 5 bases for V and 3 bases for J; bases not matched to a gene: 5. Germline-derived CDR1 and CDR2 are DFQATT and SNEGSKA (reference sequence).

This clonotype was seen a handful of times. The chain is built from TRBV7-2 and TRBJ1-1; no reliable D call. Trimming removed 5 bases at V and 1 base at J, with 14 bases between. The CDR3 runs to 15 residues. CDR1 and CDR2 (germline): SGHTA, FQGNSA. The CDR3 protein is CASSPNLDENTEAFF. In DNA, the CDR3 is TGTGCCAGCAGCCCCAACCTGGACGAGAACACTGAAGCTTTCTTT.

The chain joins TRBV12-3 or TRBV12-4 to TRBJ2-5; 10 nucleotides match TRBD2. CDR3 length: 18 amino acids. V lost 1 base to trimming and J lost 0 bases; unmatched junction nucleotides: 8. CDR3 in amino acids: CASSLEVASGSNQETQYF. Written as DNA, the CDR3 is TGTGCCAGCAGTTTAGAGGTGGCTAGCGGGAGTAACCAAGAGACCCAGTACTTC.

This clonotype was recorded once. The rearrangement links TRBV7-2 to TRBJ2-2; the match to TRBD2 covers 7 bases. The CDR3 length is 18 residues. Per the germline V gene, CDR1 is SGHTA and CDR2 is FQGNSA. Trimming cost V 4 bases and J 5 bases; bases outside gene matches: 16. DNA for the CDR3: TGTGCCAGCAGCTCAACACTAGCGAGGCTACGCCGGACCGGGGAGCTGTTTTTT. Protein: CASSSTLARLRRTGELFF.

This chain links TRBV28 with TRBJ2-5; D is unresolved. Germline V gene data show CDR1 as MDHEN and CDR2 as SYDVKM. The V end was cut by 3 bases, the J end by 3 bases, with 8 bases between. There are 13 residues in the CDR3. In DNA form, the CDR3 reads TGTGCCAGCAGTTTTAGGTCAGAAGAGACCCAGTACTTC. Translated, it gives CASSFRSEETQYF.

In nucleotides, the CDR3 is TGTGCCAGCCCCCTGGAGTCCGCGAACACCGGGGAGCTGTTTTTT. As protein: CASPLESANTGELFF. This chain connects TRBV18 to TRBJ2-2; the D is unclear. V was pared by 8 bases and J by 0 bases, with 13 bases between. Per germline, CDR1 KGHSH and CDR2 LQKENI. CDR3 size: 15 residues.

This clonotype came up many times. The chain recombines TRBV27 with TRBJ2-7; D perhaps matches TRBD1 (5 bases). CDR1 is MNHEY and CDR2 is SMNVEV in the germline V gene (reference sequence). The CDR3 consists of 14 residues. The CDR3 is CAPATGRRTYEQYF. The CDR3 bases are TGTGCTCCCGCTACAGGCCGGAGAACCTACGAGCAGTACTTC.

The rearrangement uses TRBV11-2 and TRBJ2-7, with D possibly matching TRBD2 (5 bases). Trimming left V 3 bases short and J 6 bases short, with 12 bases between. Germline CDR1 reads SGHAT; CDR2 reads FQNNGV. This CDR3 region has 13 residues. This chain's CDR3 is CASSFGVQTEQYF. CDR3 DNA sequence: TGTGCCAGCAGCTTCGGGGTACAGACCGAGCAGTACTTC.

This clonotype was found a few times. The V call is TRBV20-1, the J call TRBJ1-5, with unresolved D. The CDR3 extends over 12 amino acids. CDR1 and CDR2 (germline): DFQATT, SNEGSKA (reference sequence). Deletions cut 0 bases from V and 6 bases from J, with 6 bases between. The CDR3 is CSAREFGQPQHF. The CDR3 bases are TGCAGTGCTAGAGAGTTCGGTCAGCCCCAGCATTTT.

The chain is built from TRBV7-3 and TRBJ2-1; 9 bases are shared with TRBD2. CDR3 length equals 14 residues. The V gene end was trimmed by 5 bases and the J gene end by 4 bases; junction bases not matched to a gene: 3. CDR1 is SGHTA, CDR2 FQGTGA, per germline. CDR3 loop: CASSPTSGYNEQFF. The CDR3 nucleotides are TGTGCCAGCAGCCCGACTAGCGGTTACAATGAGCAGTTCTTC. The variable domain in full, completed from reference TRBV7-3 and TRBJ2-1, reads GAGVSQTPSNKVTEKGKYVELRCDPISGHTALYWYRQSLGQGPEFLIYFQGTGAADDSGLPNDRFFAVRPEGSVSTLKIQRTERGDSAVYLCASSPTSGYNEQFFGPGTRLTVL.

There are many counts of this clonotype. Mismatch with germline at one junction end may stem from a read error. The J gene is TRBJ2-1, the V gene TRBV14; D is uncertain. CDR1 is SGHDN, CDR2 FVKESK, per germline. This CDR3 contains 13 residues. Here the CDR3 reads CASSQERMNGQFF. CDR3 DNA: TGTGCCAGCAGCCAAGAACGTATGAATGGGCAGTTCTTC.

V gene TRBV7-9 combines with J gene TRBJ2-5; 7 bases are a match to TRBD1. Germline trimming cut 4 bases from V and 1 base from J; bases unmatched to any gene: 9. The germline CDR1 and CDR2 sequences are SEHNR and FQNEAQ (reference sequence). The CDR3 has 16 amino acids. The CDR3 spells CASSSPPGQIQETQYF. As DNA, the CDR3 is TGTGCCAGCAGCTCTCCGCCGGGACAGATCCAAGAGACCCAGTACTTC.